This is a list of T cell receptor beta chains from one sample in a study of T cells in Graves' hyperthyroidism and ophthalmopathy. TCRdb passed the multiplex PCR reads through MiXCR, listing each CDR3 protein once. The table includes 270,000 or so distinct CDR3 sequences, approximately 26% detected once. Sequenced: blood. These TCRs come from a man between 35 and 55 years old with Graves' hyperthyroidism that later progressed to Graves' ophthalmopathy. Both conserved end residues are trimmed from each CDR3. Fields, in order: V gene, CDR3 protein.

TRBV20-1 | SAMGLAGQETQY
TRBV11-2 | ASSLVGRLGETQY
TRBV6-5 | ASSLGTGVQMAKNIQY
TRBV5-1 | ASRKTGTYEQY
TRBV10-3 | AISESRGNPNQPQH
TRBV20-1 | SARQRNTGELF
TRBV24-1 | ATSDPTSGRYEQY
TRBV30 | AWSNNPLPGQSSYEQY
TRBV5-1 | ASSPGAGHSNQPQH
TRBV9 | ASSVGGRFSYEQY
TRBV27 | ASSYAGGANVLT
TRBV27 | ASSLRQGNTIY
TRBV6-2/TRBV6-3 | ASTGGTGSIYEQY
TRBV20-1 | SARDGIAYEQY
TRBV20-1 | SAMTSGGHYEQY
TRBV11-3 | ASSRHKETQY
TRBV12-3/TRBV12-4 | ASSSSGAF
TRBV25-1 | ASSEPGLAGLKQY
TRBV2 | ASSDSAYEQY
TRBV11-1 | ASSPDLETPVGLF
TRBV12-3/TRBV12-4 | ASRSFVASVTQY
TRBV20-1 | SARVGLAKQETQY
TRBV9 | ASSVGFQNGYT
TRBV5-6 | ASSQGGGFNYGYT
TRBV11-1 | ASSPGTGKKQETQY
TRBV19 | ASSFSGARSNTEAF
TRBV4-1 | ASSQTQAGRGLQY
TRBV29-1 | SVQDRAGTSGRAVVKYKQY
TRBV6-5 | ASGRGAEYGANVLT
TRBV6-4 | ASSDSPGGRYGYT
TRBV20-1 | SAREGTIVANTEAF
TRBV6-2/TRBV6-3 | ASSSRVGAYEQY
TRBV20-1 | SAHGGNNYGYT
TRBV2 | ASSPEANNIQY
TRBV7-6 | ASSPLAGEETQY
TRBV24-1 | ATSDLATGNTGELF
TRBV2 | ASSTGFLANYGYT
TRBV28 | ASSLVGTSGYEQY
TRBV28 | ASSPNYQETQY
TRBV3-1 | ANYKYQETQY
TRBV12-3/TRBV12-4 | ASSLSVQETQY
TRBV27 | ASSSRSGTGKRGGHQPQH